Listed here is a single TCR beta chain. The data were taken from a study of OX40 agonist ivuxolimab in advanced cancers. The wider study: Those enrolled were roughly 85% male, with a mean age of approximately 60 years and ages from roughly 20 to 85. Among those treated, three patients had partial responses, one with hepatocellular carcinoma and two with cutaneous melanoma.

The CDR3 is 13 amino acids. V was clipped by 6 bases and J by 4 bases; unmatched bases: 3. Germline loops: CDR1 LNHDA, CDR2 SQIVND (reference sequence). Sequenced by immunoSEQ multiplex PCR; TCRdb stores in-frame clones only, minus some. The repertoire holds about 46,000 clones, with around nine tenths as singletons. Drawing of blood for sampling happened at baseline, at cycle 4 day 1, and at cycle 7 day 1. The sequence derives from an adult with an advanced solid tumor such as melanoma, head and neck, liver or kidney cancer. Sample: CD4+ or CD8+ T cells sorted from blood, taken in a trial of the OX40 agonist ivuxolimab. J is TRBJ2-1 and V is TRBV19; TRBD1 matches 7 bases. This chain's CDR3 is CASRTGMYNEQFF. The CDR3 bases are TGTGCCAGTAGGACAGGGATGTACAATGAGCAGTTCTTC.